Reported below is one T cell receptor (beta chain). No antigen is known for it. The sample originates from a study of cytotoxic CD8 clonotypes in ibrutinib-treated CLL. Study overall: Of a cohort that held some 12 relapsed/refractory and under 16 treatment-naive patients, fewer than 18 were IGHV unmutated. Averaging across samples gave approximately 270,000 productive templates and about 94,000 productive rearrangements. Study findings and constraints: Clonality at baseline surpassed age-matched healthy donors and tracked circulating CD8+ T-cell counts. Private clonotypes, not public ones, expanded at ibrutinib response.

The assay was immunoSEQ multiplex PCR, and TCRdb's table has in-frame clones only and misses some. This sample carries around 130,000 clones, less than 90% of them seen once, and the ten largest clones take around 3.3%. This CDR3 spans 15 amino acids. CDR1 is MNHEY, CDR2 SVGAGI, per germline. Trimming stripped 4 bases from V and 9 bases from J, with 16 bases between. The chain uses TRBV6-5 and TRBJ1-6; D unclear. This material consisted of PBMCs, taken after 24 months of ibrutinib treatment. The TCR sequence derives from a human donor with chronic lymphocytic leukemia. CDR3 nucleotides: TGTGCCAGCAGTTTCCGGGCCCCCGGGAGTTCACCCCTCCACTTT. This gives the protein CASSFRAPGSSPLHF.